The 10 T cell receptor beta chains reported below all come from one sample, sequenced in a study of OX40 agonist ivuxolimab in advanced cancers. Here immunoSEQ multiplex PCR was the method, and the copy in TCRdb shows in-frame clones only, minus some. The sample holds roughly 80,000 clones, over 65% seen once. The sample was CD4+ or CD8+ T cells sorted from blood, taken in a trial of the OX40 agonist ivuxolimab. The receptors here all came from an adult with an advanced solid tumor such as melanoma, head and neck, liver or kidney cancer.

The J gene is TRBJ2-2, the V gene TRBV7-2, with D perhaps matching TRBD1 or TRBD2 (6 bases each). Germline V gene data show CDR1 as SGHTA and CDR2 as FQGNSA. This CDR3 region has 18 residues. V was clipped by 2 bases and J by 1 base, with 17 bases between them. In DNA form, the CDR3 reads TGTGCCAGCAGCTTAAGGAGAGGGGGGCAGATGAACACCGGGGAGCTGTTTTTT. Protein: CASSLRRGGQMNTGELFF.

This chain links TRBV11-2 with TRBJ2-2; 13 bases fit TRBD2. This CDR3 region has 14 residues. Germline V gene lookup returns CDR1 SGHAT and CDR2 FQNNGV. Trimming cost V 6 bases and J 6 bases; bases outside gene matches: 1. The CDR3 DNA reads TGTGCCAGCAGAGGACTAGCGGGGGCCGGGGAGCTGTTTTTT. It codes for CASRGLAGAGELFF.

About this clone itself: Mismatch with germline at one junction end may stem from a read error. The chain links TRBV30 to TRBJ2-3; D gene uncertain. The CDR3 length is 12 residues. The V gene's germline CDR1 is GTSNPN and CDR2 SVGIG (reference sequence). The CDR3 bases are TGTGCCTGGAGTTCCCCCCCAGACACGCAGTATTTT. Translated: CAWSSPPDTQYF.

V is TRBV2 and J is TRBJ1-6; D not certain. CDR1 and CDR2 (germline): SNHLY, FYNNEI. Trimming took off 4 bases at V and 8 bases at J, with 9 bases between the two ends. The CDR3 extends over 13 amino acids. The CDR3 DNA reads TGTGCCAGCAGTGCCGTGAGCGATTCACCCCTCCACTTT. Encoded protein: CASSAVSDSPLHF.

V and J are TRBV18 and TRBJ1-3, with 7 bases aligning to TRBD1. The V segment lost 3 bases and the J segment 4 bases; nucleotides outside the gene matches: 3. Germline CDR1 is KGHSH and CDR2 is LQKENI. The length of the CDR3 is 14 residues. This CDR3 is CASSPDRRGNTIYF. The CDR3 DNA is TGTGCCAGCTCACCGGACAGGCGCGGAAACACCATATATTTT.

Only a few counts were recorded for this clone. V is TRBV19 and J is TRBJ1-1; D call uncertain. The CDR3 runs 13 residues. Germline values: CDR1 LNHDA, CDR2 SQIVND (reference sequence). V gave up 3 bases and J gave up 4 bases, with 9 bases separating them. CDR3 amino acids: CASSIEVRTEAFF. As DNA, the CDR3 is TGTGCCAGTAGTATTGAAGTCCGCACTGAAGCTTTCTTT.

The gene calls are TRBV27 and TRBJ1-5; no clear D gene. Germline V gene sequence: CDR1 MNHEY, CDR2 SMNVEV (reference sequence). The CDR3 runs to 14 residues. V dropped 6 bases and J dropped 5 bases, with 14 bases sitting between them. CDR3 nucleotides: TGTGCCAGCAGCCCCTCCGGGATTCATCAGCCCCAGCATTTT. This translates into CASSPSGIHQPQHF.

This rearrangement joins TRBV19 to TRBJ2-3, with 7 positions matching TRBD1. This CDR3 region has 15 residues. Looked up from germline, CDR1 is LNHDA and CDR2 is SQIVND (reference sequence). After removal of 8 bases from V and 5 bases from J, the junction contained 13 bases not matched to a gene. CDR3 sequence: CASGPDRPSGDTQYF. The CDR3 nucleotides read TGTGCCAGTGGTCCGGACAGGCCATCGGGAGATACGCAGTATTTT.

The V and J genes are TRBV11-2 and TRBJ2-7, with D possibly matching TRBD1 (5 bases). V was clipped by 5 bases and J by 4 bases, with 9 bases between them. The CDR3 covers 12 residues. The germline CDR1 and CDR2 sequences are SGHAT and FQNNGV. In DNA, the CDR3 is TGTGCCAGCAGCCTCAGGGATTACGAGCAGTACTTC. This encodes CASSLRDYEQYF.

The gene calls are TRBV30 and TRBJ2-7; D is uncertain. The CDR3 is 10 amino acids. Per germline, CDR1 GTSNPN and CDR2 SVGIG (reference sequence). The V and J ends lost 1 base and 7 bases respectively, with 5 bases between them. The CDR3 DNA is TGTGCCTGGAGTGGAAAGGAGCAGTACTTC. Its protein is CAWSGKEQYF.